Here is one TCR beta chain with its context. Its specificity is not known. Samples came from healthy bone marrow donors. The data originate from a study of cytomegalovirus exposure and HLA in healthy donors. The study, taken as a whole, reports: Near-uniform donor sequencing depth was presumed by presence/absence analyses. Further analysis, carried out later, found HLA-associated TCR beta chains more clonally expanded than equally common other chains. It was 150 to 200 TCR beta chains that were listed as cytomegalovirus-associated.

PCR employed 60 Vbeta and 13 Jbeta primers. Repertoires were generated with immunoSEQ multiplex PCR, while TCRdb's copy carries only in-frame clones and drops some. The sample has 160,000 or so clones, 70% to 80% seen once. V was shortened by 5 bases and J by 2 bases, with 19 bases between the two germline ends. This CDR3 is built from 16 residues. Germline V gives CDR1 SGHRS, CDR2 YFSETQ. The sequence was collected from a male donor in good health and CMV-seronegative. The sample consisted of PBMCs. The chain has TRBV5-1 and TRBJ2-5, with D perhaps TRBD2 (6 bases). As DNA, the CDR3 is TGCGCCAGCAGTTTAGGAGACGGGAGATCACAAGAGACCCAGTACTTC. Translating it yields CASSLGDGRSQETQYF.